A selection of T cell receptor beta chains follows, all from one sample in a study of identical twins. TCRdb itself ran the 5' RACE reads through MiXCR, one entry per CDR3 protein. This table holds roughly 350,000 distinct CDR3 sequences, about 10% found once. Input material: naive T cells sorted from blood. These receptors were obtained from a woman aged 45 to 65 in good health. CDR3s include the opening cysteine and the closing phenylalanine or tryptophan. The D gene is left open where the match is weak. Some rows mark clone size as missing; the rest say once, few, many or name a class of expanded clone.

d_call	cdr3_length	v_call	clone_size	j_call	cdr3_nt	cdr3_aa
.	14	TRBV20-1	.	TRBJ1-4	TGCAGTGCTAGAGATCGGGGGCAGGGTGGAAAACTGTTTTTT	CSARDRGQGGKLFF
.	15	TRBV9	few	TRBJ2-7	TGTGCCAGCAGCGTAGGCGCAGGGTTGAAGTCCGAGCAGTACTTC	CASSVGAGLKSEQYF
.	14	TRBV5-5	.	TRBJ1-4	TGTGCCAGCAGGTTGACTACAACTAATGAAAAACTGTTTTTT	CASRLTTTNEKLFF
TRBD2	16	TRBV5-5	few	TRBJ2-3	TGTGCCAGCAGCGCCAAACTAGCGGGAGTCGCAGATACGCAGTATTTT	CASSAKLAGVADTQYF
TRBD1	15	TRBV4-1	.	TRBJ1-2	TGCGCCAGCAGCCAACCTACTGGACAGGTCTCTGGCTACACCTTC	CASSQPTGQVSGYTF
.	14	TRBV20-1	many	TRBJ1-2	TGCAGTGCAACTTCTGGACGAAGTAGCTATGGCTACACCTTC	CSATSGRSSYGYTF
TRBD2	13	TRBV10-2	many	TRBJ2-7	TGCGCCAGCAGTACCAGCGGGAGAAACGAGCAGTACTTC	CASSTSGRNEQYF
.	15	TRBV4-2	.	TRBJ2-1	TGTGCCAGCAGCCAAGAGCAGGGAAACTACAATGAGCAGTTCTTC	CASSQEQGNYNEQFF
.	14	TRBV27	many	TRBJ2-4	TGTGCCAGCAGTGCCCGGGACGGGCACAACATTCAGTACTTC	CASSARDGHNIQYF
.	14	TRBV5-1	.	TRBJ2-1	TGCGCCAGCACCATGACTAACGCCCTAAATGAGCAGTTCTTC	CASTMTNALNEQFF
.	15	TRBV16	.	TRBJ2-3	TGTGCCAGCTCAAGGGACCCTCAATCCACAGATACGCAGTATTTT	CASSRDPQSTDTQYF
.	17	TRBV4-1	few	TRBJ2-1	TGCGCCAGCAGCCAAGATCCCCTAGCGAACTCCTACAATGAGCAGTTCTTC	CASSQDPLANSYNEQFF
.	13	TRBV29-1	.	TRBJ1-4	TGCAGCGTTGGTCTGGGGGCGGGAGAAAAACTGTTTTTT	CSVGLGAGEKLFF
.	14	TRBV29-1	many	TRBJ2-1	TGCAGCGTTGTAGGTGACAGCGTCTACAATGAGCAGTTCTTC	CSVVGDSVYNEQFF
TRBD2	15	TRBV2	.	TRBJ2-1	TGTGCCAGCACTCTGGGTAGCGGGAGAAGGAATGAGCAGTTCTTC	CASTLGSGRRNEQFF
.	15	TRBV9	many	TRBJ1-1	TGTGCCAGCAGCGTAGTAACATCCATGAACACTGAAGCTTTCTTT	CASSVVTSMNTEAFF
.	13	TRBV5-1	.	TRBJ1-1	TGCGCCAGCAGCTTGGCCGCTCCGACGGCAGCTTTCTTT	CASSLAAPTAAFF
.	14	TRBV13	many	TRBJ2-7	TGTGCCAGCAGCCCCTGGACAGCTTCCTACGAGCAGTACTTC	CASSPWTASYEQYF
TRBD2	17	TRBV25-1	.	TRBJ2-5	TGTGCCAGCAGTGACCTGGTTGGGGGCACGGGGGGGGAGACCCAGTACTTC	CASSDLVGGTGGETQYF
TRBD2	18	TRBV4-1	.	TRBJ2-3	TGCGCCAGCAGCCAAGATAGGACTAGCGGGTTGGGGGTAGATACGCAGTATTTT	CASSQDRTSGLGVDTQYF
TRBD1	14	TRBV12-3/TRBV12-4	few	TRBJ2-3	TGTGCCAGCAGTTTACAGGGGGCAAGGGATACGCAGTATTTT	CASSLQGARDTQYF
.	12	TRBV10-2	.	TRBJ2-4	TGCGCCAGCAGTGAAGGGGATAGCTTTCAGTACTTC	CASSEGDSFQYF
TRBD2	16	TRBV10-3	.	TRBJ2-7	TGTGCCATCAGTGAGCCACCGGGACTAGCGGGACTTGAGCAGTACTTC	CAISEPPGLAGLEQYF
TRBD1	16	TRBV24-1	many	TRBJ2-1	TGTGCCACCAGTGATTTCCACAGGGGGTCCTACAATGAGCAGTTCTTC	CATSDFHRGSYNEQFF
.	13	TRBV29-1	.	TRBJ1-6	TGCAGCGTTCAGGCAGGGCGGGATTCACCCCTCCACTTT	CSVQAGRDSPLHF
TRBD2	15	TRBV27	many	TRBJ2-7	TGTGCCAGCAGTTTATCTTCTAGCGGGACCTACGAGCAGTACTTC	CASSLSSSGTYEQYF
.	13	TRBV5-6	.	TRBJ1-1	TGTGCCAGCAGCTCCTTGTCCGGACTGGGAGCTTTCTTT	CASSSLSGLGAFF
.	13	TRBV29-1	many	TRBJ2-3	TGCAGCGTTTACGGTGGGATTGTGGATACGCAGTATTTT	CSVYGGIVDTQYF
TRBD2	14	TRBV6-2/TRBV6-3	many	TRBJ2-7	TGTGCCAGCAGTTGGACTAGCGGGACACACGAGCAGTACTTC	CASSWTSGTHEQYF
.	14	TRBV3-1	.	TRBJ1-3	TGTGCCAGCAGCCAATTTTATTCTGGAAACACCATATATTTT	CASSQFYSGNTIYF
.	15	TRBV20-1	few	TRBJ2-3	TGCAGTGCTAGCTCGAACCGGGACACTCCGGATACGCAGTATTTT	CSASSNRDTPDTQYF
TRBD2	16	TRBV5-1	.	TRBJ2-1	TGCGCCAGCAGCTCGGGACTAGCGAAAAGTTACAATGAGCAGTTCTTC	CASSSGLAKSYNEQFF
TRBD1	14	TRBV5-1	many	TRBJ1-1	TGCGCCAGCAGCTCGGGACAGGCGAACACTGAAGCTTTCTTT	CASSSGQANTEAFF
.	14	TRBV24-1	few	TRBJ2-1	TGTGCCACCAGTGATTTGTTTCCGGACAATGAGCAGTTCTTC	CATSDLFPDNEQFF
TRBD2	14	TRBV9	.	TRBJ2-5	TGTGCCAGCAGCGTAAGGGAGGGGATCGGGACCCAGTACTTC	CASSVREGIGTQYF
.	13	TRBV29-1	many	TRBJ1-2	TGCAGCGTCGGACACCGAGTTCCCAACGGCTACACCTTC	CSVGHRVPNGYTF
TRBD1	14	TRBV7-9	few	TRBJ1-1	TGTGCCAGCAGCGAGGACAGGACCCGGCCGACAGCTTTCTTT	CASSEDRTRPTAFF
TRBD2	17	TRBV3-1	few	TRBJ2-1	TGTGCCAGCAGCCAAGAACGGCGGGAGGGTTCCTACAATGAGCAGTTCTTC	CASSQERREGSYNEQFF
.	16	TRBV5-5	.	TRBJ2-7	TGTGCCAGCAGCCCCCCAGGTAATTTGAGGAATTACGAGCAGTACTTC	CASSPPGNLRNYEQYF
.	13	TRBV6-6	.	TRBJ1-5	TGTGCTGGGTCGCTTTATAGCAATCAGCCCCAGCATTTT	CAGSLYSNQPQHF
.	11	TRBV20-1	.	TRBJ1-2	TGCAGTGCTAGTTTGGGGCTTGGCTACACCTTC	CSASLGLGYTF
TRBD1	16	TRBV6-5	few	TRBJ1-2	TGTGCCAGCAGTTACTCAGACAGGGGGATAGGGAATGGCTACACCTTC	CASSYSDRGIGNGYTF
TRBD1	14	TRBV7-9	many	TRBJ1-5	TGTGCCAGCAGCTTTGGGACAGGCAATCAGCCCCAGCATTTT	CASSFGTGNQPQHF
.	15	TRBV11-2	.	TRBJ2-1	TGTGCCAGCAGCTTAAGGGGGAGGGCCGGTAATGAGCAGTTCTTC	CASSLRGRAGNEQFF
.	14	TRBV11-2	many	TRBJ2-2	TGTGCCAGCAGCCCTACAGGGTTTGACGGGGAGCTGTTTTTT	CASSPTGFDGELFF
.	15	TRBV5-1	many	TRBJ1-4	TGCGCCAGCAGCCTATCCGGGACCTATAATGAAAAACTGTTTTTT	CASSLSGTYNEKLFF
.	11	TRBV20-1	few	TRBJ2-3	TGCAGTGCTAAGACCGCAGATACGCAGTATTTT	CSAKTADTQYF
TRBD1	18	TRBV7-9	few	TRBJ1-2	TGTGCCAGCAGCTTAGGGGATATTAGGACAGGCCTCTCTTATGGCTACACCTTC	CASSLGDIRTGLSYGYTF